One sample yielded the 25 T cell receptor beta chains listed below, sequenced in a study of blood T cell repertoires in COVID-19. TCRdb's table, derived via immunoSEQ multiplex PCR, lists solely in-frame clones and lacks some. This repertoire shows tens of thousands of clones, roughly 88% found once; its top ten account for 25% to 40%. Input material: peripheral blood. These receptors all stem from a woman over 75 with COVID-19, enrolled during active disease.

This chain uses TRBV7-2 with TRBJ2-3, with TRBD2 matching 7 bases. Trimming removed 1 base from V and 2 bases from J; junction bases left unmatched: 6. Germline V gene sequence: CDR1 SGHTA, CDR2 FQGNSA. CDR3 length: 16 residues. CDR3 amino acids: CASSLGSSGPTDTQYF. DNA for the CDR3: TGTGCCAGCAGCTTAGGCTCTAGCGGACCCACAGATACGCAGTATTTT.

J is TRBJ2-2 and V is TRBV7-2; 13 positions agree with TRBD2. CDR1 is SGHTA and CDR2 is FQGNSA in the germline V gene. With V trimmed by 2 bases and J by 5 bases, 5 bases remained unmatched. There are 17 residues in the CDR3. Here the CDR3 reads CASSLQGTSGVTGELFF. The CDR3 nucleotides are TGTGCCAGCAGCTTACAAGGGACTAGCGGGGTGACCGGGGAGCTGTTTTTT.

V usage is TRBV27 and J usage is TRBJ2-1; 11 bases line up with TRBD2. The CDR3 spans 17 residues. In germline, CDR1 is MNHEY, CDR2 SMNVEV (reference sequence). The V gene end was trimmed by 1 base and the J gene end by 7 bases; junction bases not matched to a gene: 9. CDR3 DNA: TGTGCCAGCAGTTTATTGCTAGCGGGGGGCCTGAGGAATGAGCAGTTCTTC. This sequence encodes CASSLLLAGGLRNEQFF.

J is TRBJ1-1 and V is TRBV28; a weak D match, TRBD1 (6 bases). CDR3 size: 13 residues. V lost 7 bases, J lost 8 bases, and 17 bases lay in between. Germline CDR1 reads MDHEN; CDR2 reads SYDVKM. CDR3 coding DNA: TGTGCCAGCACCGTAAGGGGGATCCCCGAAGCTTTCTTT. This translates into CASTVRGIPEAFF.

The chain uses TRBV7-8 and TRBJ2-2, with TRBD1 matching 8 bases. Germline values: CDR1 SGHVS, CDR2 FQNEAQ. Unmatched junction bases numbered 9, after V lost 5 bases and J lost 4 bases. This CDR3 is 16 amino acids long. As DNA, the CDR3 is TGTGCCAGCAGCCCCCGGACAGGGAGGAGCACCGGGGAGCTGTTTTTT. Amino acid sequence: CASSPRTGRSTGELFF.

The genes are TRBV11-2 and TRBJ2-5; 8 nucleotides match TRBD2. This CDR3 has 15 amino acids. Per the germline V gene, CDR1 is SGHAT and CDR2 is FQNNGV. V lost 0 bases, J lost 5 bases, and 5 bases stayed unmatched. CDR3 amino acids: CASSLDRQRGETQYF. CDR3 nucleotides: TGTGCCAGCAGCTTAGATCGACAGCGGGGGGAGACCCAGTACTTC.

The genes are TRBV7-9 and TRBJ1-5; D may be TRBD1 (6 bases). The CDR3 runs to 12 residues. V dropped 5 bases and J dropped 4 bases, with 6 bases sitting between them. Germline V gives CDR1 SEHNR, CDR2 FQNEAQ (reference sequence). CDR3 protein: CASSQGNQPQHF. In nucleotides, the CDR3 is TGTGCCAGCAGCCAGGGGAATCAGCCCCAGCATTTT.

CDR3 coding DNA: TGTGCCACGCTGAGCAGGGGGCACGGGACAGATACGCAGTATTTT. Protein sequence: CATLSRGHGTDTQYF. The genes are TRBV6-5 and TRBJ2-3; 8 bases agree with TRBD1. Germline CDR1 MNHEY, CDR2 SVGAGI. The CDR3 length is 15 residues. V lost 10 bases, J lost 3 bases, and 12 bases stayed unmatched.

The CDR3 coding sequence is TGTGCCAGCAGCGAAATGGCCGGGACAGGGGGCTTTGGCTACACCTTC. Its translation: CASSEMAGTGGFGYTF. The rearrangement uses TRBV7-9 and TRBJ1-2, with 12 bases fitting TRBD1. Germline V CDR1 and CDR2: SEHNR, FQNEAQ (reference sequence). V lost 5 bases and J lost 7; bases outside the gene matches: 11. The CDR3 is made up of 16 amino acids.

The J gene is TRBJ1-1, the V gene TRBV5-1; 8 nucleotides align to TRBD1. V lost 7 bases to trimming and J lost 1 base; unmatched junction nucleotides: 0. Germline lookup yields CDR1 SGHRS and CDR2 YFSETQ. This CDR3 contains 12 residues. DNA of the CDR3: TGCGCCAGCGGACAGGGGAACACTGAAGCTTTCTTT. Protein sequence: CASGQGNTEAFF.

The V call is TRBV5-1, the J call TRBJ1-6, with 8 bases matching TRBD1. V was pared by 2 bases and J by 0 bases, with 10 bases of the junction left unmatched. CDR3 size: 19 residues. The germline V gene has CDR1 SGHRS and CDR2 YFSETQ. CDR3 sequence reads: CASSFAPGGAGSYNSPLHF. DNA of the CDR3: TGCGCCAGCAGCTTCGCCCCAGGGGGCGCAGGCTCCTATAATTCACCCCTCCACTTT.

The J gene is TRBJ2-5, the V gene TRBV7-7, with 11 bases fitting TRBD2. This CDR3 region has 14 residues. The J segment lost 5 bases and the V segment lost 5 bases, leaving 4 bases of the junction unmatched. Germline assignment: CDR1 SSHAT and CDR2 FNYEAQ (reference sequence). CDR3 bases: TGTGCCAGCAGCCGTAGCGGGAGGGGGGAGACCCAGTACTTC. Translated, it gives CASSRSGRGETQYF.

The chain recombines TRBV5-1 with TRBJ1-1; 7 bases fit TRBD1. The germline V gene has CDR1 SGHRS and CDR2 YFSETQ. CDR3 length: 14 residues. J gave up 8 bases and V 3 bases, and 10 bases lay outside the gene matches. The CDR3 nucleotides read TGCGCCAGCAGCTCGGTTGGCACAGGGGTGGAAGCTTTCTTT. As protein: CASSSVGTGVEAFF. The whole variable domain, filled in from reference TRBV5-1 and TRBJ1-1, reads KAGVTQTPRYLIKTRGQQVTLSCSPISGHRSVSWYQQTPGQGLQFLFEYFSETQRNKGNFPGRFSGRQFSNSRSEMNVSTLELGDSALYLCASSSVGTGVEAFFGQGTRLTVV.

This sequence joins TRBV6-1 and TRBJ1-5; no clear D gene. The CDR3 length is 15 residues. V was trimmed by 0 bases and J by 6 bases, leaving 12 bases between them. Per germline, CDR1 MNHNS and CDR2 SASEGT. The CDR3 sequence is CASSEALMGVQPQHF. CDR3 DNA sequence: TGTGCCAGCAGTGAAGCGCTGATGGGAGTTCAGCCCCAGCATTTT.

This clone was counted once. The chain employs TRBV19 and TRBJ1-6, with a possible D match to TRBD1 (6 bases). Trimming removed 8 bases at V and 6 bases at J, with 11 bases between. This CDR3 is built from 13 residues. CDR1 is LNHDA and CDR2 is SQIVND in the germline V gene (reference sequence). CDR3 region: CASAGQPNSPLHF. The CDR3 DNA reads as TGTGCCAGTGCCGGACAGCCTAATTCACCCCTCCACTTT.

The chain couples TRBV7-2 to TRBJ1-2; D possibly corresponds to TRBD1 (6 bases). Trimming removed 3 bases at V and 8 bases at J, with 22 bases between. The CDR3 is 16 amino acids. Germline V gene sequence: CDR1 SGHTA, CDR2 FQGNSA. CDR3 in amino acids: CASSFHGQRLYGGYTF. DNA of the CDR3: TGTGCCAGCAGCTTTCATGGACAGCGTCTCTATGGAGGCTACACCTTC.

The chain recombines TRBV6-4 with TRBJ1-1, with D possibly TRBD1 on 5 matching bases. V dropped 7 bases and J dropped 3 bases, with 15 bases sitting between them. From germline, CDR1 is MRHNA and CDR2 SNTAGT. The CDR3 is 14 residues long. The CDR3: CASKRGTTDTEAFF. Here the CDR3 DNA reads TGTGCCAGCAAAAGGGGTACAACAGACACTGAAGCTTTCTTT.

CDR3 DNA sequence: TGTGCCACGAGGACAGGAAAGATTGAAAAACTGTTTTTT. This encodes CATRTGKIEKLFF. This rearrangement joins TRBV15 to TRBJ1-4; 7 bases align to TRBD1. The CDR3 loop spans 13 amino acids. Germline V gene data show CDR1 as LNHNV and CDR2 as YYDKDF (reference sequence). J lost 7 bases, V lost 9 bases, and 8 bases had no gene match.

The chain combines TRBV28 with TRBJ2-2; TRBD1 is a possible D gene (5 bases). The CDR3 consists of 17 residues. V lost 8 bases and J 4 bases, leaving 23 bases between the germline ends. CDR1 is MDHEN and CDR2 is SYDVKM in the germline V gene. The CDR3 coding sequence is TGTGCCAGCGAGAACTCCGTCACTCCGACAGTCACCGGGGAGCTGTTTTTT. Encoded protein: CASENSVTPTVTGELFF.

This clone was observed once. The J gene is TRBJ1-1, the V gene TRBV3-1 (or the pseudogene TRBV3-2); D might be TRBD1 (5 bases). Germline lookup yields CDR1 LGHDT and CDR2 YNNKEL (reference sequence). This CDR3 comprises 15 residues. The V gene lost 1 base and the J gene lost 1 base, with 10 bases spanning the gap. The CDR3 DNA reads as TGTGCCAGCAGCCAAGGATGGCAGGGGAACACTGAAGCTTTCTTT. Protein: CASSQGWQGNTEAFF.

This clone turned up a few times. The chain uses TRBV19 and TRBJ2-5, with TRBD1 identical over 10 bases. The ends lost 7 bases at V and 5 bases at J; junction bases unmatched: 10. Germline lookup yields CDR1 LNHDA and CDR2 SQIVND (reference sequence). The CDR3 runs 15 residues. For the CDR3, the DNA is TGTGCCAGTACTCCGGGGGGACAGGGGCGTGAGACCCAGTACTTC. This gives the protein CASTPGGQGRETQYF.

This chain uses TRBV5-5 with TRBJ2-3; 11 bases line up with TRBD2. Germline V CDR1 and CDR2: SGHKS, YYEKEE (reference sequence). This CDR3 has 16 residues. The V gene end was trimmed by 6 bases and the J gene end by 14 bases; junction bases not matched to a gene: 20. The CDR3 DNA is TGTGCCAGCACCCCGGGACAACCTCTAGCGGGGGGCGTTTGGTATTTT. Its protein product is CASTPGQPLAGGVWYF.

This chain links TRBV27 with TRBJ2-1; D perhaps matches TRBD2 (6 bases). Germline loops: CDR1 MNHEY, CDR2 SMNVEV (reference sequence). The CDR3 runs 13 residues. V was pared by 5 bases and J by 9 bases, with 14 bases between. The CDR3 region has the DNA TGTGCCAGCAGTCAGATTCAGGGAGGTGAGCAGTTCTTC. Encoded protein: CASSQIQGGEQFF.

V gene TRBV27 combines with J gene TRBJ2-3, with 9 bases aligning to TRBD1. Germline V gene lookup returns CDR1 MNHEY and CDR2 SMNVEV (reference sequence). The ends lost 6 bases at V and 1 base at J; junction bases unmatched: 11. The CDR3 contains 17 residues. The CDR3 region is CASRPPRGQGGTDTQYF. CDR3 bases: TGTGCCAGCAGGCCCCCGCGGGGACAGGGAGGCACAGATACGCAGTATTTT.

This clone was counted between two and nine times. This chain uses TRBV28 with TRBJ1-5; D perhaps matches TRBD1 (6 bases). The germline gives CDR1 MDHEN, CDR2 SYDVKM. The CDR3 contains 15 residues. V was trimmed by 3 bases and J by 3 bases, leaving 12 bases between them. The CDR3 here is CASSLPTGLNQPQHF. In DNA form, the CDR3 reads TGTGCCAGCAGTTTGCCGACAGGCCTCAATCAGCCCCAGCATTTT.